The clone carrying this TCR beta chain was counted between two and nine times. No antigen is known for it. This table comes from immunoSEQ multiplex PCR, and its TCRdb copy is limited to in-frame clones, with some not included. Seen here are about 140,000 clones, 80% to 90% observed once, and the top ten hold approximately 5%. The record originates from a study of Ad26.COV2.S vaccination and SARS-CoV-2 variants. The CDR3 spans 14 residues. Germline loops: CDR1 SGHTA, CDR2 FQGNSA. Deletions cut 2 bases from V and 6 bases from J, with 13 bases between. General study results and limits: It is possible that the TCR breadth and depth analyses underestimated the total T cell responses. The placebo group had lower spike-specific TCR breadth than the vaccine recipients did.

This receptor was taken from a human donor who had recovered from COVID-19. Sequencing was performed on peripheral blood, taken after recovery from COVID-19. This sequence joins TRBV7-2 and TRBJ1-2; D may be TRBD1 (5 bases). The CDR3 DNA is TGTGCCAGCAGCTTATACCGCTCACAGGATGGCTACACCTTC. This sequence encodes CASSLYRSQDGYTF.